These 23 T cell receptor beta chains were all obtained from the same sample, sequenced in a study of OX40 agonist ivuxolimab in advanced cancers. Libraries were prepared by immunoSEQ multiplex PCR; TCRdb keeps only in-frame clonotypes and omits some of them. The table has 70,000 to 95,000 clones, about 90% seen once. The material was CD4+ or CD8+ T cells sorted from blood, obtained in a trial of the OX40 agonist ivuxolimab. The receptor source for this set is an adult with an advanced solid tumor such as melanoma, head and neck, liver or kidney cancer.

This chain links TRBV7-9 with TRBJ2-7, with D perhaps matching TRBD2 (6 bases). V was cut by 0 bases and J by 6 bases, with 6 bases left in between. This CDR3 contains 12 residues. Germline assignment: CDR1 SEHNR and CDR2 FQNEAQ (reference sequence). CDR3 amino acids: CASSLAGGEQYF. CDR3 coding DNA: TGTGCCAGCAGCTTAGCGGGAGGCGAGCAGTACTTC.

The gene calls are TRBV30 and TRBJ1-6; D call uncertain. The CDR3 length is 12 residues. Germline CDR1 GTSNPN, CDR2 SVGIG (reference sequence). Trimming took 4 bases from V and 9 from J, leaving 10 bases between them. The CDR3 DNA reads as TGTGCCTGGAATAGGGATTTTTCACCCCTCCACTTT. As protein: CAWNRDFSPLHF.

The V call is TRBV5-6, the J call TRBJ2-5, with a weak D call TRBD2 (5 bases). The CDR3 covers 13 residues. CDR1 is SGHDT, CDR2 YYEEEE, per germline. V lost 0 bases and J 5 bases, leaving 8 bases between the germline ends. The CDR3 is CASSLVGGETQYF. CDR3 bases: TGTGCCAGCAGCTTGGTGGGCGGGGAGACCCAGTACTTC.

The chain has TRBV5-1 and TRBJ1-2; 9 nucleotides line up with TRBD1. V was pared by 4 bases and J by 2 bases, with 9 bases of the junction left unmatched. Per germline, CDR1 SGHRS and CDR2 YFSETQ. The CDR3 has 16 amino acids. CDR3 protein: CASSPSGTGLNYGYTF. The CDR3 coding sequence is TGCGCCAGCAGCCCCTCCGGGACAGGGTTAAACTATGGCTACACCTTC.

The rearrangement links TRBV5-1 to TRBJ1-6; 10 nucleotides match TRBD1. The CDR3 consists of 15 residues. Trimming at V came to 3 bases and at J to 9 bases, leaving 6 bases not matched to a gene. Germline V lookup: CDR1 SGHRS, CDR2 YFSETQ. The CDR3 loop is CASSWGTGAVSPLHF. Here the CDR3 DNA reads TGCGCCAGCAGCTGGGGGACAGGGGCCGTTTCACCCCTCCACTTT.

The rearrangement joins TRBV6-1 to TRBJ1-5, with TRBD1 matching 8 bases. Germline CDR1 reads MNHNS; CDR2 reads SASEGT. V shed 6 bases and J 2 bases; nucleotides not matched to a gene: 6. The CDR3 has 15 amino acids. The DNA for the CDR3 is TGTGCCAGCAGCACGACAGGGGAGGGCAATCAGCCCCAGCATTTT. This codes for CASSTTGEGNQPQHF.

This clone was recorded once. The chain carries TRBV5-1 and TRBJ2-7; the D is unclear. The CDR3 runs 17 residues. Deletions cut 7 bases from V and 1 base from J, with 24 bases between. The V gene's germline CDR1 is SGHRS and CDR2 YFSETQ. CDR3 in amino acids: CASAPEPWTRQSYEQYF. CDR3 coding DNA: TGCGCCAGCGCACCAGAACCTTGGACCAGACAATCCTACGAGCAGTACTTC.

This chain connects TRBV7-3 to TRBJ1-5; D gene unclear. Germline V CDR1 and CDR2: SGHTA, FQGTGA. This CDR3 region has 12 residues. Between the trimmed V and J ends, which lost 5 bases and 5 bases, there was a span of 7 bases. The CDR3 DNA sequence: TGTGCCAGCAGCACGGGGTATCAGCCCCAGCATTTT. It specifies CASSTGYQPQHF.

This chain joins TRBV5-4 and TRBJ1-5, with a tentative D call TRBD1 (5 bases). The CDR3 is 13 amino acids. Germline CDR1 is SGHNT and CDR2 is YYREEE (reference sequence). Trimming removed 0 bases from V and 7 bases from J, with 8 bases in between. CDR3 sequence (DNA): TGTGCCAGCAGCTTGGAAGGGGTACAGCCCCAGCATTTT. As protein: CASSLEGVQPQHF.

J is TRBJ2-3 and V is TRBV5-1, with 11 nucleotides matching TRBD2. Germline CDR1 SGHRS, CDR2 YFSETQ. The ends lost 4 bases at V and 5 bases at J; junction bases unmatched: 3. The CDR3 covers 14 residues. The CDR3 DNA reads TGCGCCAGCAGCCTCGGGACTAGCGGAGATACGCAGTATTTT. Protein: CASSLGTSGDTQYF. Full variable domain (outside the CDR3, taken from reference TRBV5-1 and TRBJ2-3): KAGVTQTPRYLIKTRGQQVTLSCSPISGHRSVSWYQQTPGQGLQFLFEYFSETQRNKGNFPGRFSGRQFSNSRSEMNVSTLELGDSALYLCASSLGTSGDTQYFGPGTRLTVL.

The chain recombines TRBV18 with TRBJ1-1; tentatively, D is TRBD1 (6 bases). The germline V gene has CDR1 KGHSH and CDR2 LQKENI. Between the trimmed V and J ends, which lost 1 base and 1 base, there was a span of 10 bases. This CDR3 is 15 amino acids long. CDR3 bases: TGTGCCAGCTCACCACAAGGGGGGCGGAACACTGAAGCTTTCTTT. Translated, it gives CASSPQGGRNTEAFF. Together with reference TRBV18 and TRBJ1-1, the CDR3 gives the full variable domain: NAGVMQNPRHLVRRRGQEARLRCSPMKGHSHVYWYRQLPEEGLKFMVYLQKENIIDESGMPKERFSAEFPKEGPSILRIQQVVRGDSAAYFCASSPQGGRNTEAFFGQGTRLTVV.

The chain is built from TRBV30 and TRBJ2-1, with TRBD2 identical over 10 bases. The J segment lost 3 bases and the V segment lost 6 bases, leaving 11 bases of the junction unmatched. Germline assignment: CDR1 GTSNPN and CDR2 SVGIG (reference sequence). The CDR3 length is 16 residues. CDR3 loop: CACHPGAGGGYNEQFF. The CDR3 DNA reads as TGTGCCTGCCACCCCGGAGCGGGAGGGGGCTACAATGAGCAGTTCTTC.

The genes are TRBV4-2 and TRBJ2-5; the match to TRBD2 covers 10 bases. Germline CDR1 and CDR2: LGHNA and YNFKEQ. V gave up 4 bases and J gave up 4 bases; unmatched junction bases: 6. The CDR3 runs 15 residues. CDR3 DNA: TGTGCCAGCAGCCCTCAAGCGGGAGGGCGAGAGACCCAGTACTTC. This sequence encodes CASSPQAGGRETQYF.

This rearrangement joins TRBV7-8 to TRBJ1-2; D is uncertain. Trimming shortened V by 3 bases and J by 1 base, and 9 bases separated the two germline ends. The CDR3 is 14 amino acids. Germline lookup yields CDR1 SGHVS and CDR2 FQNEAQ. CDR3 in amino acids: CASSFSGINYGYTF. CDR3 nucleotides: TGTGCCAGCAGCTTCTCCGGGATTAACTATGGCTACACCTTC.

This chain uses TRBV29-1 with TRBJ2-1, with TRBD2 matching over 9 bases. V gave up 3 bases and J gave up 6 bases; unmatched junction bases: 6. CDR1 is SQVTM, CDR2 ANQGSEA, per germline. The CDR3 consists of 14 residues. The CDR3 sequence: CSVEGGRDRNEQFF. For the CDR3, the DNA is TGCAGCGTTGAGGGCGGGAGGGATCGCAATGAGCAGTTCTTC.

The chain carries TRBV6-5 and TRBJ2-1, with a possible D match to TRBD2 (6 bases). CDR1 is MNHEY, CDR2 SVGAGI, per germline. This CDR3 region has 13 residues. Trimming stripped 10 bases from V and 7 bases from J, with 17 bases between. Here the CDR3 reads CATTGTLNNEQFF. The CDR3 nucleotides are TGTGCCACCACCGGGACTTTAAATAATGAGCAGTTCTTC.

The chain carries TRBV7-3 and TRBJ2-1, with D unresolved. The V gene's germline CDR1 is SGHTA and CDR2 FQGTGA. The V gene lost 5 bases and the J gene lost 3 bases, with 14 bases spanning the gap. This CDR3 is built from 15 residues. The CDR3 DNA reads TGTGCCAGCAGCCATAGCAGGTTCCTCTACAATGAGCAGTTCTTC. Translated, it gives CASSHSRFLYNEQFF. Combining the CDR3 with reference TRBV7-3 and TRBJ2-1 gives the whole variable domain GAGVSQTPSNKVTEKGKYVELRCDPISGHTALYWYRQSLGQGPEFLIYFQGTGAADDSGLPNDRFFAVRPEGSVSTLKIQRTERGDSAVYLCASSHSRFLYNEQFFGPGTRLTVL.

CDR3 in DNA: TGTGCCAGCAGCCTGTCTGGGAGTTCATTCAATGAGCAGTTCTTC. Translation gives CASSLSGSSFNEQFF. This rearrangement joins TRBV7-2 to TRBJ2-1, with D perhaps matching TRBD2 (5 bases). CDR1 SGHTA and CDR2 FQGNSA come from the germline V gene. This CDR3 is built from 15 residues. The V end was cut by 5 bases, the J end by 6 bases, with 17 bases between.

The gene calls are TRBV19 and TRBJ1-1, with D uncertain. Looked up from germline, CDR1 is LNHDA and CDR2 is SQIVND (reference sequence). The CDR3 consists of 14 residues. V dropped 5 bases and J dropped 0 bases, with 10 bases sitting between them. The CDR3 nucleotides are TGTGCCAGTAGTGACCGATCGATGAACACTGAAGCTTTCTTT. Translation: CASSDRSMNTEAFF.

The chain combines TRBV6-6 with TRBJ1-4; tentative D call: TRBD1 (5 bases). The CDR3 totals 15 residues. Trimming removed 5 bases from V and 5 bases from J, with 15 bases in between. Germline-derived CDR1 and CDR2 are MNHNY and SVGAGI (reference sequence). CDR3 residues: CASSPRGAGNEKLFF. Written as DNA, the CDR3 is TGTGCCAGCAGTCCGAGGGGAGCAGGGAATGAAAAACTGTTTTTT.

The chain carries TRBV6-5 and TRBJ2-1; D remains ambiguous. V shed 0 bases and J shed 1 base, with 10 bases lying between them. This CDR3 is 16 amino acids long. The germline V gene has CDR1 MNHEY and CDR2 SVGAGI. In nucleotides, the CDR3 is TGTGCCAGCAGTTACTCGACGGGTAGTTCCTACAATGAGCAGTTCTTC. It codes for CASSYSTGSSYNEQFF.

CDR3 in amino acids: CASSWRDARNEKLFF. The CDR3 region has the DNA TGTGCCAGCAGTTGGCGGGACGCGCGTAATGAAAAACTGTTTTTT. This chain joins TRBV6-5 and TRBJ1-4, with a possible D match to TRBD1 (5 bases). Trimming left V 4 bases short and J 4 bases short, with 13 bases between. CDR3 length: 15 residues. CDR1 and CDR2 (germline): MNHEY, SVGAGI.

This clone was seen only a few times. This rearrangement joins TRBV19 to TRBJ1-5, with D possibly being TRBD1 (6 bases). V was shortened by 6 bases and J by 7 bases, with 16 bases between the two germline ends. This CDR3 spans 14 amino acids. The germline CDR1 and CDR2 sequences are LNHDA and SQIVND (reference sequence). CDR3 bases: TGTGCCAGTAGCGTAACAGGGACGGGCCAGCCCCAGCATTTT. Residues: CASSVTGTGQPQHF. Full variable domain (rest looked up from reference TRBV19 and TRBJ1-5): DGGITQSPKYLFRKEGQNVTLSCEQNLNHDAMYWYRQDPGQGLRLIYYSQIVNDFQKGDIAEGYSVSREKKESFPLTVTSAQKNPTAFYLCASSVTGTGQPQHFGDGTRLSIL.